The source of this TCR beta chain is a study of T cells in localized non-small cell lung cancer. Profiling relied on immunoSEQ multiplex PCR, and the TCRdb table lists in-frame clones only, not all of them. The table records 40,000 or so clones, 81% of them present only once. About this clone itself: What it recognizes is unknown.

Study-level points and caveats: Among the top 100 tumor clones, a median about 60 appeared in adjacent lung.

Germline-derived CDR1 and CDR2 are SGHVS and FQNEAQ. The CDR3 length is 12 residues. The V and J ends lost 5 bases and 13 bases, in that order; junction bases with no gene match: 10. The sequence derives from a male donor at least 60 years old with stage II lung adenocarcinoma. The sequenced sample was peripheral blood mononuclear cells, obtained before any cancer treatment. The rearrangement links TRBV7-8 to TRBJ2-7, with 8 bases lining up with TRBD2. The CDR3 sequence: CASSPEAGVRYF. CDR3 DNA sequence: TGTGCCAGCAGCCCTGAAGCGGGAGTGCGCTACTTC. The variable domain in full, completed from reference TRBV7-8 and TRBJ2-7, reads GAGVSQSPRYKVAKRGQDVALRCDPISGHVSLFWYQQALGQGPEFLTYFQNEAQLDKSGLPSDRFFAERPEGSVSTLKIQRTQQEDSAVYLCASSPEAGVRYFGPGTRLTVT.